A single count supports the clone carrying this T cell receptor beta chain. The table came from immunoSEQ multiplex PCR; TCRdb's copy has only in-frame clones and leaves some out. The table has under 40,000 clones, around 94% seen once. Germline assignment: CDR1 MNHEY and CDR2 SMNVEV (reference sequence). V lost 6 bases and J lost 11, with 16 bases in between. The CDR3 loop spans 12 amino acids. This sample stems from a study of T cells in tuberculosis. This clonotype was obtained from a donor aged 10-29 years with latent tuberculosis or without tuberculosis infection. Material for sequencing was PBMCs. V is TRBV27 and J is TRBJ1-1, with a weak D call TRBD1 (6 bases). The CDR3 coding sequence is TGTGCCAGCAGACTCCCAACAGGGAGCGCTTTCTTT. Protein product: CASRLPTGSAFF.